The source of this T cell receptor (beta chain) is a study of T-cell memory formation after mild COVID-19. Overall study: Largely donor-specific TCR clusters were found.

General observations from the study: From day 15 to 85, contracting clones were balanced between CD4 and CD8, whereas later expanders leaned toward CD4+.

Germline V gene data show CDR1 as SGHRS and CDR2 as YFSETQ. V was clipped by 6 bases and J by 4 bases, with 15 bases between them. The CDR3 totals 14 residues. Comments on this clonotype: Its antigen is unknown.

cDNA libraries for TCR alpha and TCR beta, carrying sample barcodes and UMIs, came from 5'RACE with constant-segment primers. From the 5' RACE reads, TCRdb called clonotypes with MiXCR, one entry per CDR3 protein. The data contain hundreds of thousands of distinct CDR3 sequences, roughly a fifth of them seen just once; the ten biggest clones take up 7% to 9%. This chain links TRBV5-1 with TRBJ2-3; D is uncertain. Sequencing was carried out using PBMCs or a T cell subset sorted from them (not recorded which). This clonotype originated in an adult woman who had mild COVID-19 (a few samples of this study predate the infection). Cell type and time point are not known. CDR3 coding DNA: TGCGCCAGCAACCCAGCTTTAGTGGCAGATACGCAGTATTTT. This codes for CASNPALVADTQYF.